This T cell receptor (beta chain) was profiled in a study of beta chain features in type 1 diabetes. Study background: Examination covered under 120 million sorted cells spanning all samples.

The entirety of the isolated RNA underwent reverse transcription, so expressed TCRB transcripts were sequenced. Method: immunoSEQ multiplex PCR; TCRdb's copy keeps in-frame clones and lacks some. The table lists 250,000 to 300,000 clones, roughly 8% of them singletons. General observations from the study: People with Type 1 diabetes carried modestly yet significantly shorter TCRB CDR3s in all four CD4+ subsets. Possibly, sequencing cDNA over-represented cells that had high TCR expression levels.

This clone has a handful of counts. The antigen is undetermined. The receptor was derived from a woman aged 18-29 years in good health. Sequencing input: central memory CD4+ T cells from blood.

The chain's CDR3 is CASSQDSSGSYTDTQYF. The DNA for the CDR3 is TGCGCCAGCAGCCAAGATTCTAGTGGCAGCTACACAGATACGCAGTATTTT. This chain uses TRBV4-1 with TRBJ2-3; D is undetermined. CDR3 size: 17 residues. Germline assignment: CDR1 MGHRA and CDR2 YSYEKL. Trimming shortened V by 0 bases and J by 2 bases, and 15 bases separated the two germline ends.